Described below is a single T cell receptor (beta chain) sequence and its context. Its antigen is as yet unknown. Treatment denoted: oral pan-JAK inhibitor, 5-10 mg twice daily. The study team obtained lesional scalp punch biopsies and peripheral blood from alopecia areata patients. The data originate from a study of CD8+ T cells in alopecia areata. Study-level background: The study gave tofacitinib for 6 to 18 months, then 6 months off drug.

Extraction of RNA preceded its reverse transcription into cDNA, which served as the sequencing template. Profiling relied on immunoSEQ multiplex PCR, and the TCRdb table lists in-frame clones only, not all of them. The sample records 150,000 to 200,000 clones, more than 45% being singletons. General study findings and limits: Lesional scalp, especially alopecia totalis/universalis, showed higher clonality than normal scalp. Significant decreases in scalp clonality and expanded CD8+ clones followed tofacitinib treatment.

The TCR comes from a human donor with alopecia areata. The material sequenced was CD4+ T cells sorted from blood, taken at week 24, from a patient treated with tofacitinib.

CDR3 region: CASSLGGGNTGELFF. In nucleotides, the CDR3 is TGCGCCAGCAGCTTGGGAGGTGGGAACACCGGGGAGCTGTTTTTT. This sequence joins TRBV5-1 and TRBJ2-2; no reliable D call. Trimming shortened V by 0 bases and J by 1 base, and 7 bases separated the two germline ends. The germline V gene encodes CDR1 SGHRS and CDR2 YFSETQ. The CDR3 is 15 amino acids.